These T cell receptor beta chains were read from a single sample in a study of breast tumors, draining lymph nodes, adjacent tissues. TCRdb passed the multiplex PCR reads through MiXCR, listing each CDR3 protein once. The profile shows roughly 16,000 distinct CDR3 sequences, roughly 60% of them singletons. The sequenced sample consisted of tumor-adjacent breast tissue. These receptors were collected from a female donor with breast cancer. Some clones in this sample may be carry-over from other donors' samples. CDR3s include the opening cysteine and the closing phenylalanine or tryptophan. D genes are given only for firm matches. Only part of the rows carry a size: once, few, many, or a class if the clone is expanded.

J gene	V gene	D gene	clone size	CDR3 DNA	CDR3 protein
TRBJ2-5	TRBV18	NA	many	TGTGCCAGCTCACTCGGGGCGGAGACCCAGTACTTC	CASSLGAETQYF
TRBJ1-5	TRBV6-6	TRBD1	medium-sized	TGTGCCAGCACAGTTCAACAGGGGGTTTATCAGCCCCAGCATTTT	CASTVQQGVYQPQHF
TRBJ2-7	TRBV7-9	TRBD1	NA	TGTGCCAGCAGCTTACCAGATTTGGGACAGGGGGAAGTTCACTACGAGCAGTACTTC	CASSLPDLGQGEVHYEQYF
TRBJ2-1	TRBV20-1	NA	many	TGCAGTGCTAGATCTCCTGACAGGTACTCCTACAATGAGCAGTTCTTC	CSARSPDRYSYNEQFF
TRBJ1-2	TRBV11-2	NA	few	TGTGCCAGCAGCTTAGAAGGGGGACGTAAGCGCGGCTACACCTTC	CASSLEGGRKRGYTF
TRBJ2-7	TRBV11-1	NA	NA	TGTGCCAGCAGCCTAAGACTAGAGGGAGAGCAGTACTTC	CASSLRLEGEQYF
TRBJ1-6	TRBV3-1	TRBD1	medium-sized	TGTGCCAGCAGCCTTACAGGGGAGCTGGGTTCACCCCTCCACTTT	CASSLTGELGSPLHF
TRBJ2-1	TRBV28	NA	NA	TGTGCCAGCAGTTTTCAACAGGGGCAGTTCTTC	CASSFQQGQFF
TRBJ1-4	TRBV7-7	TRBD1	NA	TGTGCTAGCAGGGGGACCGGTAATATGGACCTATTATTT	CASRGTGNMDLLF
TRBJ1-2	TRBV20-1	NA	NA	TGCAGTGCTAGAGAAAGGGGGGGCTACACCTTC	CSARERGGYTF
TRBJ2-7	TRBV12-3/TRBV12-4	TRBD1	medium-sized	TGTGCCAGCAGCCCTTCCCTTGGACAGGGGAGGTACGAGCAGTACTTC	CASSPSLGQGRYEQYF
TRBJ1-6	TRBV5-4	TRBD1	NA	TGTGCCAGCAGCTTGGACAGGGGTTTAAATTCACCCCTCCACTTT	CASSLDRGLNSPLHF
TRBJ1-6	TRBV7-6	NA	NA	TGTGCCAGCAGCCAATCCCCTGGGAGCAGCTCCTATAATTCACCCCTCCACTTT	CASSQSPGSSSYNSPLHF
TRBJ2-3	TRBV4-3	NA	NA	TGCGCCAGCAGCCGATGGGAGACAGATACGCAGTATTTT	CASSRWETDTQYF
TRBJ1-2	TRBV2	NA	NA	TGTGCCATCAGTGAGACCGGCGGGCGCGGCTACACCTTC	CAISETGGRGYTF
TRBJ2-7	TRBV7-2	NA	NA	TGTGCCAGCAGCTATTCACAGGGCCGCTACGAGCAGTACTTC	CASSYSQGRYEQYF
TRBJ1-6	TRBV2	TRBD1	medium-sized	TGTGCCAGCAGTGGACAGGGGGGTTCACCCCTCCACTTT	CASSGQGGSPLHF
TRBJ2-5	TRBV9	TRBD2	NA	TGTGCCAGCAGCAAGGCGGGGGAAGGGGAGACCCAGTGCTTC	CASSKAGEGETQCF
TRBJ2-1	TRBV7-2	NA	NA	TGTGCCAGCAGCCCCGTGGGGGCCAGCTCCTACAATGAGCAGTTCTTC	CASSPVGASSYNEQFF
TRBJ1-4	TRBV20-1	NA	NA	TGCAGTGCTAGAGATGTGGGGCGTACTAATGAAAAACTGTTTTTT	CSARDVGRTNEKLFF